The source of this TCR beta chain is a study of T cell repertoires in cytomegalovirus infection. Study background: CMV infection plus the matching HLA type was flagged by public TCR beta signatures.

TCRdb independently ran MiXCR on the reads; one entry per CDR3 protein. The repertoire consists of hundreds of thousands of distinct CDR3 sequences, with 40% to 50% occurring once and the leading ten covering about two fifths. This clonotype was seen more than once but under ten times. Its matching antigen is unknown. This receptor was taken from a human donor in good health (CMV status not recorded). Some clones in this sample may be carry-over from other donors' samples. Sequenced here: cultured PBMCs, sampled from culture after CMV antigen stimulation.

In DNA, the CDR3 is TGTGCCAGCAGTTCGGGACTCAGTTTCGAGGGAAACACCATATATTTT. It codes for CASSSGLSFEGNTIYF. This chain uses TRBV12-3 or TRBV12-4 with TRBJ1-3; tentatively, D is TRBD1 (5 bases). The CDR3 runs 16 residues. Trimming pared 4 bases from V and 4 bases from J, leaving 17 bases between.